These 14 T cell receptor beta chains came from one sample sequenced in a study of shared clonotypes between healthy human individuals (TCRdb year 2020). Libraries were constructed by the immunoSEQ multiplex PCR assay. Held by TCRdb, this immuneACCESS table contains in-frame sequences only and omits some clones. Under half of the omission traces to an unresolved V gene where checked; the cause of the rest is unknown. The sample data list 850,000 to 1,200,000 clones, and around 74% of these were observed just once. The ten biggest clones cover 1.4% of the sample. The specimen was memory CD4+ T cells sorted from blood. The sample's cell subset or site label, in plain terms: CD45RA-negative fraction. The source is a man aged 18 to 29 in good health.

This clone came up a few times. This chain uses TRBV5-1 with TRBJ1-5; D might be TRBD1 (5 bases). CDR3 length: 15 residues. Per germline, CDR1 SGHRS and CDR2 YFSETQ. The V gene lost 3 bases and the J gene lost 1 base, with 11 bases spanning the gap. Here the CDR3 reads CASSSQGRSNQPQHF. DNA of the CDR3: TGCGCCAGCAGCTCGCAGGGTCGGAGCAATCAGCCCCAGCATTTT.

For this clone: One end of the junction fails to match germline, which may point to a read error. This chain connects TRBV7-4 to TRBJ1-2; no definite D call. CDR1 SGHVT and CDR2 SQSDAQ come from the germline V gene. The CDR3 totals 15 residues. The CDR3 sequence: CASSRPASARKTYGF. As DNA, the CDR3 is TGTGCCAGCAGCCGCCCGGCTTCAGCTCGAAAGACCTATGGCTTC.

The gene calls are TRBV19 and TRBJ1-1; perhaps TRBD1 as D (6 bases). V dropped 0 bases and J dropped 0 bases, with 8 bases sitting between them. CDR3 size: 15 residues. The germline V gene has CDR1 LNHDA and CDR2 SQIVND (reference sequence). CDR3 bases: TGTGCCAGTAGTATAGATCAGGGGATGAACACTGAAGCTTTCTTT. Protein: CASSIDQGMNTEAFF.

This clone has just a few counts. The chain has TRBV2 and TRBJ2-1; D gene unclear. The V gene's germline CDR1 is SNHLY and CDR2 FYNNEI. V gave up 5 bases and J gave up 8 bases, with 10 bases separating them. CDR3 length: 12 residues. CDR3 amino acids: CASSYNLDEQFF. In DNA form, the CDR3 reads TGTGCCAGCAGTTATAACTTGGATGAGCAGTTCTTC.

DNA of the CDR3: TGTGCCAGCTCACCTGAACAGGGGGGCGTTCAGCCCCAGCATTTT. As protein: CASSPEQGGVQPQHF. The chain couples TRBV18 to TRBJ1-5; 8 positions agree with TRBD1. With V trimmed by 3 bases and J by 6 bases, 7 bases remained unmatched. The CDR3 totals 15 residues. The germline V gene encodes CDR1 KGHSH and CDR2 LQKENI.

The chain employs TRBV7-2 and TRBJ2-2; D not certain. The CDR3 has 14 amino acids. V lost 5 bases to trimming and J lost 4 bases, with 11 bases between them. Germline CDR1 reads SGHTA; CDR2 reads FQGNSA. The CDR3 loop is CASSNPTFTGELFF. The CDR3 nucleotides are TGTGCCAGCAGCAACCCCACTTTCACCGGGGAGCTGTTTTTT.

CDR3 bases: TGTGCCAGCAGCCCGGGACTAGCGGAGATCCTTAGCACAGATACGCAGTATTTT. The encoded protein is CASSPGLAEILSTDTQYF. The genes are TRBV7-6 and TRBJ2-3; TRBD2 matches at 11 bases. Germline trimming cut 5 bases from V and 0 bases from J; bases unmatched to any gene: 10. This CDR3 region has 18 residues. Germline V gives CDR1 SGHVS, CDR2 FNYEAQ. The complete variable domain, with remaining parts taken from reference TRBV7-6 and TRBJ2-3, reads GAGVSQSPRYKVTKRGQDVALRCDPISGHVSLYWYRQALGQGPEFLTYFNYEAQQDKSGLPNDRFSAERPEGSISTLTIQRTEQRDSAMYRCASSPGLAEILSTDTQYFGPGTRLTVL.

In nucleotides, the CDR3 is TGTGCCAGCAGTTTACGCACGGCAACTAATGAAAAACTGTTTTTT. Its translation: CASSLRTATNEKLFF. The J gene is TRBJ1-4, the V gene TRBV28; D gene uncertain. This CDR3 region has 15 residues. V was cut by 2 bases and J by 0 bases, with 7 bases left in between. In germline, CDR1 is MDHEN, CDR2 SYDVKM. Together with reference TRBV28 and TRBJ1-4, the CDR3 gives the full variable domain: DVKVTQSSRYLVKRTGEKVFLECVQDMDHENMFWYRQDPGLGLRLIYFSYDVKMKEKGDIPEGYSVSREKKERFSLILESASTNQTSMYLCASSLRTATNEKLFFGSGTQLSVL.

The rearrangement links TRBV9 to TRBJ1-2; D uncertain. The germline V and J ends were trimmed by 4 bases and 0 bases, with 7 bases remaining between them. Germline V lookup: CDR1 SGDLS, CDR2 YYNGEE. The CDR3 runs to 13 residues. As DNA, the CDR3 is TGTGCCAGCAGCTTGCAACCTAACTATGGCTACACCTTC. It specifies CASSLQPNYGYTF.

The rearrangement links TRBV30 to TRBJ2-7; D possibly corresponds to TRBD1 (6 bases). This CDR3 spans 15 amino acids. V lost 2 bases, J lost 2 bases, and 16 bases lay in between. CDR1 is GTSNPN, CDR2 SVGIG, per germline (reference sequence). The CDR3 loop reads CAWSPMDRYTYEQYF. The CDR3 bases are TGTGCCTGGAGTCCCATGGACAGATATACCTACGAGCAGTACTTC.

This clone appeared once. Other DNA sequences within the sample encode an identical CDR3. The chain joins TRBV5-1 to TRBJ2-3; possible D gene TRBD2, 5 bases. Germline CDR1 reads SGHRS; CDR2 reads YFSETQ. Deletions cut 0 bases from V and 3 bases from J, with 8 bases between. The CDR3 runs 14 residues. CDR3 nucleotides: TGCGCCAGCAGCTTGGAGGGAGAAACAGATACGCAGTATTTT. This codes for CASSLEGETDTQYF.

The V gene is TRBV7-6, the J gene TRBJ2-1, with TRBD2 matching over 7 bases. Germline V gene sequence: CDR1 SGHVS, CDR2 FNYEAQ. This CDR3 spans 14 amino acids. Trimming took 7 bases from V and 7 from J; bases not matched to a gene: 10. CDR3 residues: CASTIGGSRNEQFF. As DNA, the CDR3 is TGTGCCAGCACAATTGGCGGGAGTAGGAATGAGCAGTTCTTC.

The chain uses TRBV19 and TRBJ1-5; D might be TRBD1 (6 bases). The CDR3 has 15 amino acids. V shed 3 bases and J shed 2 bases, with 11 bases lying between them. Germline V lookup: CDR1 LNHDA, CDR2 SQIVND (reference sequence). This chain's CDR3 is CASSMGAGGNQPQHF. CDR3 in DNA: TGTGCCAGTAGTATGGGGGCCGGCGGCAATCAGCCCCAGCATTTT.

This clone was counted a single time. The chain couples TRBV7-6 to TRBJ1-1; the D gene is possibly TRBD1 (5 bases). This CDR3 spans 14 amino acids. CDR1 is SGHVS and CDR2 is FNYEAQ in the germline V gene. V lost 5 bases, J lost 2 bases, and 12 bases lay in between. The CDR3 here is CASSAQGVNTEAFF. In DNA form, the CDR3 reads TGTGCCAGCAGCGCGCAGGGTGTAAACACTGAAGCTTTCTTT.